A selection of T cell receptor beta chains follows, all from one sample in a study of PD-1 blockade in mismatch repair-deficient tumors. Assay: immunoSEQ multiplex PCR; the TCRdb copy retains only in-frame clones and omits some. The data show more than 85,000 clones, 82% seen once. The source was peripheral blood, collected less than 37 weeks after starting pembrolizumab. The receptor source for this set is an adult with mismatch repair-deficient cancer. The CDR3 runs from the conserved cysteine through the conserved F or W. The D gene is left open where the match is weak. Size is omitted from some rows. Given values are once, few, many or a class for expanded clones.

j_gene | v_gene | abundance | len | d_gene | CDR3aa | CDR3nt
TRBJ1-2 | TRBV27 | NA | 16 | NA | CASSLGRGSDGYGYTF | TGTGCCAGCAGTTTGGGGCGGGGGTCTGACGGCTATGGCTACACCTTC
TRBJ2-5 | TRBV11-2 | NA | 15 | NA | CASSLDRLDWVTQYF | TGTGCCAGCAGCTTAGATCGGCTAGACTGGGTGACCCAGTACTTC
TRBJ2-5 | TRBV5-5 | NA | 14 | NA | CASSFGAFGETQYF | TGTGCCAGCAGCTTCGGGGCATTCGGCGAGACCCAGTACTTC
TRBJ1-2 | TRBV6-5 | NA | 14 | NA | CASSYGGKGYGYTF | TGTGCCAGCAGTTATGGCGGGAAAGGCTATGGCTACACCTTC
TRBJ2-7 | TRBV5-4 | NA | 14 | TRBD2 | CASSVSGSDYEQYF | TGTGCCAGCAGCGTTAGCGGGAGCGACTACGAGCAGTACTTC
TRBJ1-1 | TRBV10-3 | NA | 16 | NA | CAISEPGFGLNTEAFF | TGTGCCATCAGTGAGCCGGGTTTCGGTTTGAACACTGAAGCTTTCTTT
TRBJ1-1 | TRBV19 | NA | 13 | NA | CASGNGGNTEAFF | TGTGCCAGTGGGAACGGGGGGAACACTGAAGCTTTCTTT
TRBJ2-1 | TRBV19 | NA | 14 | TRBD1 | CASRTRGQGGEQFF | TGTGCCAGTAGAACTCGGGGACAGGGAGGCGAGCAGTTCTTC
TRBJ2-3 | TRBV2 | NA | 13 | TRBD2 | CATTSGYTDTQYF | TGTGCCACGACTAGCGGGTACACAGATACGCAGTATTTT
TRBJ1-1 | TRBV5-1 | NA | 16 | TRBD1 | CASGRGQGFGDTEAFF | TGCGCCAGCGGGCGGGGACAGGGGTTTGGTGACACTGAAGCTTTCTTT
TRBJ2-5 | TRBV27 | NA | 14 | NA | CASRQKGLGETQYF | TGTGCCAGCCGCCAAAAGGGACTCGGGGAGACCCAGTACTTC
TRBJ1-2 | TRBV5-1 | NA | 14 | TRBD1 | CASSLRTGTVGYTF | TGCGCCAGCAGCTTAAGGACAGGGACCGTTGGCTACACCTTC
TRBJ2-1 | TRBV30 | once | 13 | NA | CASLRETNNEQFF | TGTGCCTCCTTAAGAGAGACCAACAATGAGCAGTTCTTC
TRBJ2-7 | TRBV27 | NA | 17 | NA | CASSFAGQRFKSYEQYF | TGTGCCAGCAGTTTCGCGGGACAAAGGTTTAAGTCCTACGAGCAGTACTTC
TRBJ2-3 | TRBV6-5 | NA | 12 | NA | CASSRGGDTQYF | TGTGCCAGCAGTAGGGGGGGAGATACGCAGTATTTT
TRBJ2-7 | TRBV20-1 | NA | 11 | NA | CSGLKDYEQYF | TGCAGTGGGCTTAAGGACTACGAGCAGTACTTC
TRBJ2-2 | TRBV7-7 | NA | 16 | NA | CASSLDGTVNTGELFF | TGTGCTAGCAGCTTAGATGGTACAGTTAACACCGGGGAGCTGTTTTTT
TRBJ1-4 | TRBV9 | NA | 14 | NA | CASSVEQGREKLFF | TGTGCCAGCAGCGTAGAGCAGGGTCGGGAAAAACTGTTTTTT
TRBJ1-1 | TRBV7-6 | NA | 16 | NA | CASSLFGWTGNTEAFF | TGTGCCAGCAGCTTATTCGGTTGGACGGGGAACACTGAAGCTTTCTTT
TRBJ1-1 | TRBV7-6 | NA | 14 | NA | CASSLIGPNTEAFF | TGTGCCAGCAGCTTAATAGGGCCGAACACTGAAGCTTTCTTT
TRBJ1-2 | TRBV11-3 | NA | 12 | NA | CASSPRDSGYTF | TGTGCCAGCAGCCCGAGGGACTCTGGCTACACCTTC
TRBJ2-7 | TRBV4-1 | once | 15 | TRBD2 | CASSQWGSSGDEQYF | TGCGCCAGCAGCCAATGGGGGAGTAGCGGGGACGAGCAGTACTTC
TRBJ2-4 | TRBV2 | NA | 12 | NA | CASSDRANIQYF | TGTGCCAGCAGTGACAGGGCGAACATTCAGTACTTC
TRBJ2-3 | TRBV30 | NA | 13 | NA | CAWSERSTDTQYF | TGTGCCTGGAGCGAGCGGAGCACAGATACGCAGTATTTT
TRBJ1-2 | TRBV7-2 | NA | 13 | NA | CASSPRRGHGYTF | TGTGCCAGCAGCCCGAGGCGGGGCCATGGCTACACCTTC
TRBJ1-2 | TRBV27 | few | 13 | TRBD1 | CASSFGTGVILTF | TGTGCCAGCAGTTTCGGGACAGGGGTAATTCTCACCTTC
TRBJ2-7 | TRBV6-1 | NA | 14 | NA | CASRRAETDYEQYF | TGTGCCAGCAGGAGGGCGGAGACAGACTACGAGCAGTACTTC
TRBJ1-3 | TRBV19 | few | 13 | NA | CASSTGIRNTIYF | TGTGCCAGTAGTACAGGGATTCGAAACACCATATATTTT
TRBJ2-3 | TRBV5-5 | once | 19 | NA | CASSSQGGGAGRRADTQYF | TGTGCCAGCAGCTCCCAGGGGGGGGGCGCGGGCCGGCGGGCAGATACGCAGTATTTT
TRBJ1-1 | TRBV6-1 | NA | 13 | NA | CASSGKHGTEAFF | TGTGCCAGCAGTGGCAAACACGGCACTGAAGCTTTCTTT
TRBJ2-2 | TRBV10-3 | once | 14 | TRBD2 | CAYLSSGWPGELFF | TGTGCCTACCTTTCTAGCGGGTGGCCCGGGGAGCTGTTTTTT
TRBJ2-3 | TRBV5-6 | NA | 14 | NA | CASSFGVLTDTQYF | TGTGCCAGCAGCTTCGGAGTGCTGACAGATACGCAGTATTTT
TRBJ2-7 | TRBV6-5 | NA | 13 | NA | CASSESGRWEQYF | TGTGCCAGCAGTGAAAGCGGCAGGTGGGAGCAGTACTTC
TRBJ2-3 | TRBV11-2 | NA | 15 | TRBD1 | CASRPQGLFSDTQYF | TGTGCCAGCAGACCACAGGGGTTGTTCTCAGATACGCAGTATTTT
TRBJ1-2 | TRBV7-9 | NA | 16 | NA | CASSLGSTVPNYGYTF | TGTGCCAGCAGCTTAGGGTCGACAGTCCCTAACTATGGCTACACCTTC
TRBJ2-7 | TRBV7-6 | NA | 17 | TRBD2 | CASSRLAGPGIGYEQYF | TGTGCCAGCAGCCGTCTAGCGGGCCCGGGTATAGGGTACGAGCAGTACTTC
TRBJ1-1 | TRBV9 | NA | 15 | NA | CASSPSPLESTEAFF | TGTGCCAGCAGCCCCTCCCCCCTGGAGTCCACTGAAGCTTTCTTT
TRBJ1-1 | TRBV5-1 | once | 13 | NA | CASSSSQSAEAFF | TGCGCCAGCAGCTCGTCGCAGTCAGCTGAAGCTTTCTTT
TRBJ2-7 | TRBV11-3 | NA | 15 | NA | CASSLEPGLGYEQYF | TGTGCCAGCAGCTTAGAACCGGGACTGGGCTACGAGCAGTACTTC
TRBJ2-7 | TRBV7-9 | NA | 13 | NA | CASSLGEVYEQYF | TGTGCCAGCAGCTTAGGGGAGGTCTACGAGCAGTACTTC
TRBJ2-7 | TRBV14 | NA | 16 | NA | CASSHPMGRDPYEQYF | TGTGCCAGCAGCCACCCTATGGGAAGGGATCCCTACGAGCAGTACTTC